These 27 T cell receptor beta chains share one sample of origin, sequenced in a study of blood T cell repertoires in COVID-19. Sequencing used immunoSEQ multiplex PCR; TCRdb keeps in-frame clones, though not all of them. The sample lists around 58,000 clones, just over 85% seen once, with about 5% in the top ten. The source material was peripheral blood. The source of these receptors is a human donor in a cohort sampled during active COVID-19.

V usage is TRBV3-1 (or the pseudogene TRBV3-2) and J usage is TRBJ2-1; D is unclear. In germline, CDR1 is LGHDT, CDR2 YNNKEL (reference sequence). Trimming cost V 4 bases and J 8 bases, with 15 bases left between them. CDR3 size: 14 residues. In nucleotides, the CDR3 is TGTGCCAGCAGCCCCGGTGGTAGTTATGATGAGCAGTTCTTC. Translation: CASSPGGSYDEQFF.

This clone has only one observation. This sequence joins TRBV2 and TRBJ1-5; a possible D gene is TRBD1 (5 bases). V lost 0 bases, J lost 6 bases, and 15 bases lay in between. The CDR3 has 16 amino acids. CDR1 and CDR2 from the germline V gene are SNHLY and FYNNEI. The CDR3 DNA reads as TGTGCCAGCAGTGAAGCCCGCCGGGGGGAGGGTCAGCCCCAGCATTTT. It is translated as CASSEARRGEGQPQHF. The full variable domain, in which reference TRBV2 and TRBJ1-5 provide the parts outside the CDR3, is EPEVTQTPSHQVTQMGQEVILRCVPISNHLYFYWYRQILGQKVEFLVSFYNNEISEKSEIFDDQFSVERPDGSNFTLKIRSTKLEDSAMYFCASSEARRGEGQPQHFGDGTRLSIL.

The genes are TRBV6-4 and TRBJ2-5, with D possibly being TRBD2 (5 bases). V lost 2 bases, J lost 13 bases, and 23 bases lay in between. Germline CDR1 MRHNA, CDR2 SNTAGT. The CDR3 has 15 residues. The CDR3 is CASSDPVAGSQRRYF. CDR3 nucleotides: TGTGCCAGCAGTGACCCTGTTGCGGGCAGCCAAAGACGGTACTTC.

CDR3 residues: CASSIQGPNSPLHF. The CDR3 coding sequence is TGTGCCAGCAGTATACAGGGGCCTAATTCACCCCTCCACTTT. V usage is TRBV5-4 and J usage is TRBJ1-6, with 7 bases lining up with TRBD1. With V trimmed by 5 bases and J by 6 bases, 5 bases remained unmatched. In germline, CDR1 is SGHNT, CDR2 YYREEE (reference sequence). This CDR3 is 14 amino acids long.

This chain connects TRBV6-4 to TRBJ2-2, with D maybe TRBD1 (6 bases). Germline V gene sequence: CDR1 MRHNA, CDR2 SNTAGT. CDR3 length: 15 amino acids. Deletions cut 4 bases from V and 1 base from J, with 10 bases between. CDR3 sequence: CASSVDSRNTGELFF. The CDR3 DNA reads TGTGCCAGCAGTGTGGACAGCAGGAACACCGGGGAGCTGTTTTTT.

The chain carries TRBV19 and TRBJ1-1, with 11 bases matching TRBD1. The V and J ends lost 6 bases and 0 bases, in that order; junction bases with no gene match: 6. The CDR3 extends over 16 amino acids. Looked up from germline, CDR1 is LNHDA and CDR2 is SQIVND (reference sequence). The CDR3 spells CASRSGTGGVNTEAFF. The CDR3 DNA sequence: TGTGCCAGTAGGTCCGGGACAGGGGGGGTGAACACTGAAGCTTTCTTT.

The gene calls are TRBV19 and TRBJ1-6, with 8 bases fitting TRBD1. This CDR3 has 15 amino acids. Trimming at V came to 6 bases and at J to 5 bases, leaving 6 bases not matched to a gene. Germline assignment: CDR1 LNHDA and CDR2 SQIVND (reference sequence). The CDR3 sequence is CASRVGQGNNSPLHF. In nucleotides, the CDR3 is TGTGCCAGTAGAGTCGGACAGGGAAATAATTCACCCCTCCACTTT.

The genes are TRBV4-3 and TRBJ2-2; no definite D call. Germline CDR1 LGHNA, CDR2 YSLEER. The V and J ends lost 0 bases and 1 base respectively, with 3 bases between them. The CDR3 has 14 amino acids. For the CDR3, the DNA is TGCGCCAGCAGCCAAGACGGGAACACCGGGGAGCTGTTTTTT. The encoded protein is CASSQDGNTGELFF.

The chain links TRBV29-1 to TRBJ2-2, with 13 positions matching TRBD2. Germline trimming cut 7 bases from V and 2 bases from J; bases unmatched to any gene: 4. Germline loops: CDR1 SQVTM, CDR2 ANQGSEA. The CDR3 sequence is 15 residues long. The CDR3 here is CSAQGLAGNTGELFF. CDR3 DNA sequence: TGCAGCGCTCAGGGACTAGCGGGAAACACCGGGGAGCTGTTTTTT.

V gene TRBV19 combines with J gene TRBJ1-6; 8 bases agree with TRBD1. This CDR3 has 15 amino acids. The ends lost 6 bases at V and 8 bases at J; junction bases unmatched: 9. Germline-derived CDR1 and CDR2 are LNHDA and SQIVND (reference sequence). This CDR3 is CASRGQESSHSPLHF. Written as DNA, the CDR3 is TGTGCCAGTAGGGGACAGGAGTCTTCGCATTCACCCCTCCACTTT.

This clone was recorded only once. V gene TRBV9 combines with J gene TRBJ2-7; D is perhaps TRBD2 (6 bases). Trimming shortened V by 0 bases and J by 5 bases, and 18 bases separated the two germline ends. This CDR3 has 16 amino acids. Germline CDR1 reads SGDLS; CDR2 reads YYNGEE. In DNA form, the CDR3 reads TGTGCCAGCAGCGTAGAGCCCAGGAGGGCCTTGAACGAGCAGTACTTC. Its protein is CASSVEPRRALNEQYF.

The genes are TRBV6-4 and TRBJ2-3; D perhaps matches TRBD1 (6 bases). The CDR3 totals 14 residues. Germline loops: CDR1 MRHNA, CDR2 SNTAGT. Trimming shortened V by 6 bases and J by 2 bases, and 12 bases separated the two germline ends. Written as DNA, the CDR3 is TGTGCCAGCAGAGCTCGGGACACCACAGATACGCAGTATTTT. It is translated as CASRARDTTDTQYF.

CDR3 loop: CASSRGLAGGRTDTQYF. The DNA for the CDR3 is TGTGCCAGCAGCCGGGGACTAGCGGGGGGGCGCACAGATACGCAGTATTTT. The rearrangement uses TRBV5-4 and TRBJ2-3; 16 bases match TRBD2. CDR1 and CDR2 from the germline V gene are SGHNT and YYREEE (reference sequence). The CDR3 length is 17 residues. V dropped 4 bases and J dropped 1; count of bases not matched to a gene: 3.

This clone was seen only once. The chain recombines TRBV5-4 with TRBJ1-6, with TRBD1 identical over 7 bases. The ends lost 4 bases at V and 10 bases at J; junction bases unmatched: 14. The CDR3 covers 16 residues. Germline values: CDR1 SGHNT, CDR2 YYREEE (reference sequence). Written as DNA, the CDR3 is TGTGCCAGCAGCCGTGAGTCTACAGGGGCCCGGTCACCCCTCCACTTT. Its translation: CASSRESTGARSPLHF.

The chain links TRBV5-1 to TRBJ2-3; D is perhaps TRBD2 (5 bases). This CDR3 has 16 amino acids. Germline V gene data show CDR1 as SGHRS and CDR2 as YFSETQ. Trimming took 0 bases from V and 0 from J, leaving 11 bases between them. CDR3 DNA: TGCGCCAGCAGCTTGGGATTAGCGCCTAGCACAGATACGCAGTATTTT. Translated: CASSLGLAPSTDTQYF.

CDR3 sequence (DNA): TGTGCCCGGGGGGGCAATGAGCAGTTCTTC. This gives the protein CARGGNEQFF. V usage is TRBV10-3 and J usage is TRBJ2-1, with TRBD2 matching 8 bases. CDR3 length: 10 amino acids. Losses at the gene ends were 11 bases for V and 6 bases for J; bases not matched to a gene: 0. Germline V gene data show CDR1 as ENHRY and CDR2 as SYGVKD.

This clone was observed a few times. V is TRBV5-5 and J is TRBJ2-2; 10 nucleotides align to TRBD1. Unmatched junction bases numbered 9, after V lost 1 base and J lost 0 bases. The CDR3 is made up of 19 amino acids. From germline, CDR1 is SGHKS and CDR2 YYEKEE (reference sequence). In DNA form, the CDR3 reads TGTGCCAGCAGCTTGCTATCCGGACAGGGGGGGACGAACACCGGGGAGCTGTTTTTT. The encoded protein is CASSLLSGQGGTNTGELFF.

This CDR3 is CASSLVGTGNSPLHF. CDR3 bases: TGTGCCAGCAGCTTAGTAGGGACAGGGAATTCACCCCTCCACTTT. The J gene is TRBJ1-6, the V gene TRBV7-9, with 9 bases lining up with TRBD1. Germline V CDR1 and CDR2: SEHNR, FQNEAQ (reference sequence). The CDR3 runs 15 residues. Trimming removed 1 base from V and 7 bases from J; junction bases left unmatched: 2.

The chain employs TRBV15 and TRBJ2-7; TRBD1 matches at 10 bases. In germline, CDR1 is LNHNV, CDR2 YYDKDF (reference sequence). The CDR3 is 12 residues long. The V gene end was trimmed by 8 bases and the J gene end by 5 bases; junction bases not matched to a gene: 3. This CDR3 is CATGTGVDEQYF. CDR3 nucleotides: TGTGCCACCGGGACAGGGGTCGACGAGCAGTACTTC.

Only a few counts were recorded for this clone. The chain recombines TRBV7-9 with TRBJ2-7; no firm D call. Trimming stripped 1 base from V and 1 base from J, with 8 bases between. In germline, CDR1 is SEHNR, CDR2 FQNEAQ (reference sequence). This CDR3 spans 14 amino acids. This CDR3 is CASSLVSPSYEQYF. The CDR3 DNA follows: TGTGCCAGCAGCTTAGTGTCTCCTTCCTACGAGCAGTACTTC.

The V gene is TRBV6-6, the J gene TRBJ1-2; D remains unclear. The CDR3 is 13 residues long. Germline V gene data show CDR1 as MNHNY and CDR2 as SVGAGI (reference sequence). Trimming removed 6 bases from V and 8 bases from J, with 16 bases in between. CDR3 bases: TGTGCCAGCAGGTCCGAGGTCGCCGGCGGCTACACCTTC. Translation gives CASRSEVAGGYTF.

The chain combines TRBV4-3 with TRBJ2-5; TRBD1 matches at 9 bases. The V gene end was trimmed by 5 bases and the J gene end by 4 bases; junction bases not matched to a gene: 8. Germline assignment: CDR1 LGHNA and CDR2 YSLEER. The CDR3 is 15 amino acids. As DNA, the CDR3 is TGCGCCAGCAGCGAATCCGGGACAGGGTCAGAGACCCAGTACTTC. Its translation: CASSESGTGSETQYF.

CDR3 sequence (DNA): TGTGCCATCGGGACTAGCGGGAGGAACGAGCAGTTCTTC. Protein sequence: CAIGTSGRNEQFF. The genes are TRBV10-3 and TRBJ2-1; 15 bases map to TRBD2. Germline V gene lookup returns CDR1 ENHRY and CDR2 SYGVKD. The CDR3 is made up of 13 amino acids. V shed 8 bases and J 10 bases; nucleotides not matched to a gene: 3.

This rearrangement joins TRBV2 to TRBJ2-7, with 7 bases aligning to TRBD2. The CDR3 runs to 14 residues. Germline V CDR1 and CDR2: SNHLY, FYNNEI. V was pared by 4 bases and J by 10 bases, with 13 bases of the junction left unmatched. CDR3 DNA: TGTGCCAGCAGTGGGACTAGTTTTAACCCCCTTCAGTACTTC. Residues: CASSGTSFNPLQYF. Complete variable domain (other parts from reference TRBV2 and TRBJ2-7): EPEVTQTPSHQVTQMGQEVILRCVPISNHLYFYWYRQILGQKVEFLVSFYNNEISEKSEIFDDQFSVERPDGSNFTLKIRSTKLEDSAMYFCASSGTSFNPLQYFGPGTRLTVT.

This clone was seen just once. V is TRBV4-3 and J is TRBJ2-7, with 15 nucleotides matching TRBD2. There are 16 residues in the CDR3. J was trimmed by 4 bases and V by 4 bases; bases with no gene match: 5. Germline values: CDR1 LGHNA, CDR2 YSLEER. This chain's CDR3 is CASSLGLAGGTYEQYF. The CDR3 DNA reads as TGCGCCAGCAGCCTAGGACTAGCGGGGGGGACTTACGAGCAGTACTTC.

This clone was counted once. This sequence joins TRBV29-1 and TRBJ2-7, with 12 bases fitting TRBD2. Germline V CDR1 and CDR2: SQVTM, ANQGSEA. The CDR3 totals 13 residues. Trimming removed 5 bases from V and 3 bases from J; junction bases left unmatched: 2. CDR3 sequence (DNA): TGCAGCGTTAGACTAGCGGGAGTCTACGAGCAGTACTTC. This encodes CSVRLAGVYEQYF.

The chain is built from TRBV9 and TRBJ2-5, with D possibly TRBD1 on 6 matching bases. The germline CDR1 and CDR2 sequences are SGDLS and YYNGEE. The V and J ends lost 3 bases and 7 bases respectively, with 19 bases between them. This CDR3 spans 15 amino acids. Here the CDR3 DNA reads TGTGCCAGCAGCGAGAGGTGGGGGCCAACAGGGACCCAGTACTTC. This codes for CASSERWGPTGTQYF.